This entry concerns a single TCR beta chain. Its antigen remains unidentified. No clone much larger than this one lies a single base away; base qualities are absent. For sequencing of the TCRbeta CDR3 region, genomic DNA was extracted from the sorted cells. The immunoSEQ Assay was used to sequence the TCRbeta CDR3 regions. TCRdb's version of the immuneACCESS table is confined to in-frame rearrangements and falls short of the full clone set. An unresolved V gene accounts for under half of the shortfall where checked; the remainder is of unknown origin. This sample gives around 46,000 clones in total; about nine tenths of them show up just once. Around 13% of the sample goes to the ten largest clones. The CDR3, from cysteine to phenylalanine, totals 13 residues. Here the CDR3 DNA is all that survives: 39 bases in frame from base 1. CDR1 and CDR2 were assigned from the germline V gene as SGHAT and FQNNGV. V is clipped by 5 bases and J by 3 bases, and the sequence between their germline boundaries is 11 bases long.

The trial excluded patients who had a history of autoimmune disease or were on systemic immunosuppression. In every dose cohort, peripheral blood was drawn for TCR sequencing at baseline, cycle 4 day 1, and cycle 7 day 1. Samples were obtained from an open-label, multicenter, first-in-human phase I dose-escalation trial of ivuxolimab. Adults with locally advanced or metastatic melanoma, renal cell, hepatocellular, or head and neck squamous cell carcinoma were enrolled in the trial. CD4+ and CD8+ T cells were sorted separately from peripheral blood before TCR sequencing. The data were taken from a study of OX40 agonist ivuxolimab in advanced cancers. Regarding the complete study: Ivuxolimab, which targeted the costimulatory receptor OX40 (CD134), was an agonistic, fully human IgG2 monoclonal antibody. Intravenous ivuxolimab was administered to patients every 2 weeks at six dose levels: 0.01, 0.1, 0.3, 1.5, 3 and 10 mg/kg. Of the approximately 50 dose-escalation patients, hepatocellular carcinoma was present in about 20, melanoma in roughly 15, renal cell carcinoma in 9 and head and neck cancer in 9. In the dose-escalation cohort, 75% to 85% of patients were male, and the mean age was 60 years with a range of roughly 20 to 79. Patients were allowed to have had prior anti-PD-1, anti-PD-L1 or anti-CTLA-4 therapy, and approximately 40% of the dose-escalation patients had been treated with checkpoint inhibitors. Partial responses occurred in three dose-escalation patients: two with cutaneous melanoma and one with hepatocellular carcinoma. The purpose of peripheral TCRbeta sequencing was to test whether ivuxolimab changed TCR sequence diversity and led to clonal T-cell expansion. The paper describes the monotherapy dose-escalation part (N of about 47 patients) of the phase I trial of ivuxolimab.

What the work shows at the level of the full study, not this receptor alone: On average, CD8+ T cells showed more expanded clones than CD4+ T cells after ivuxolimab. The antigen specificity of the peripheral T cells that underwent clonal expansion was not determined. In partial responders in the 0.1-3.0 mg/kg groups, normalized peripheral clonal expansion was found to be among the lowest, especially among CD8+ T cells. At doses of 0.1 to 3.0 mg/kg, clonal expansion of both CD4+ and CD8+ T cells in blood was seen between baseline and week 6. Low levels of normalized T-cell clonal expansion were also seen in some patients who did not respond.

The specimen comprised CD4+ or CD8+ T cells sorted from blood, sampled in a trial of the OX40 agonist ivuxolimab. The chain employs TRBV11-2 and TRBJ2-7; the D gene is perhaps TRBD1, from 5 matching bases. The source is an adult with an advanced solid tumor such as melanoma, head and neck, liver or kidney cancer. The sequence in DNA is TGTGCCAGCAGCGACAGACCAAACTACGAGCAGTACTTC. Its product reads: CASSDRPNYEQYF. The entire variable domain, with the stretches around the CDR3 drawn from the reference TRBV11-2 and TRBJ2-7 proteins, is EAGVAQSPRYKIIEKRQSVAFWCNPISGHATLYWYQQILGQGPKLLIQFQNNGVVDDSQLPKDRFSAERLKGVDSTLKIQPAKLEDSAVYLCASSDRPNYEQYFGPGTRLTVT.